The clone carrying this T cell receptor beta chain was recorded many times. TCRdb re-derived calls from the RACE reads in MiXCR, one entry per CDR3 protein. The sample lists 380,000 or so distinct CDR3 sequences, over 5% occurring once. As to time point: pre-sensitization, week 0. Treatment specified: therapeutic diphenylcyclopropenone sensitization with weekly scalp DPC. The study enrolled 18 to 70-year-old alopecia patients suitable for DPC. The sample is drawn from a study of human T cells and chemical hapten exposure. In germline, CDR1 is SGHAT, CDR2 FQNNGV. The length of the CDR3 is 18 residues. Trimming took 4 bases from V and 5 from J; bases not matched to a gene: 18.

The sample was whole blood, taken in connection with sensitization to the hapten diphenylcyclopropenone (DPC). The receptor was isolated from a woman younger than 35 with alopecia areata. Some clones in this sample may be carry-over from other donors' samples. This chain uses TRBV11-2 with TRBJ1-2; 8 bases align to TRBD1. The CDR3, as DNA: TGTGCCAGCAGCTCGCCCGGGACAGGACTTACTCTTGGGTATGGCTACACCTTC. Translation: CASSSPGTGLTLGYGYTF.